One sample yielded the 15 T cell receptor beta chains listed below, sequenced in a study of blood T cells in healthy people across ages. Primed by a sample-barcoded 5' primer and a J-beta primer mix, a second PCR proceeded for about 7 to 11 cycles. TCRdb re-derived calls from the 5' RACE reads in MiXCR, one entry per CDR3 protein. This table has more than 700,000 distinct CDR3 sequences, around 45% appearing once. The sequenced material came from blood. The receptors were sampled from a man older than 75 in good health.

The CDR3 DNA is TGCAGTCGAAGAGGGAGCGGGGCAGCCAAAAACATTCAGTACTTC. This codes for CSRRGSGAAKNIQYF. The V and J genes are TRBV20-1 and TRBJ2-4, with TRBD2 identical over 7 bases. V dropped 8 bases and J dropped 0; count of bases not matched to a gene: 10. The CDR3 is 15 amino acids. The germline CDR1 and CDR2 sequences are DFQATT and SNEGSKA (reference sequence).

The chain combines TRBV7-8 with TRBJ2-1; D could derive from TRBD1 or TRBD2 (5 bases each). Between the trimmed V and J ends, which lost 1 base and 9 bases, there was a span of 19 bases. The germline V gene has CDR1 SGHVS and CDR2 FQNEAQ. The CDR3 sequence is 16 residues long. The CDR3 DNA reads TGTGCCAGCAGCTTAGGTAGCACGGGGACGGTAGGTGAGCAGTTCTTC. Amino acid sequence: CASSLGSTGTVGEQFF.

Ten or more counts support this clonotype. The rearrangement uses TRBV27 and TRBJ2-5; 8 bases line up with TRBD2. The CDR3 is made up of 13 amino acids. CDR1 and CDR2 (germline): MNHEY, SMNVEV (reference sequence). The ends lost 8 bases at V and 4 bases at J; junction bases unmatched: 6. The CDR3 nucleotides read TGTGCCAGCTCCGATAGCGGGGCAGAGACCCAGTACTTC. It specifies CASSDSGAETQYF.

On this clonotype: This may be a read error, as it is one base from a much larger clone. The chain is built from TRBV15 and TRBJ2-1; D uncertain. The CDR3 has 15 residues. Germline V gene lookup returns CDR1 LNHNV and CDR2 YYDKDF (reference sequence). The CDR3 DNA reads TGTGCCACCAGCAGTTCCCCCATGCCCTACAATGACCAGTTCTTC. Translated, it gives CATSSSPMPYNDQFF. Full variable domain (remainder filled in from reference TRBV15 and TRBJ2-1): DAMVIQNPRYQVTQFGKPVTLSCSQTLNHNVMYWYQQKSSQAPKLLFHYYDKDFNNEADTPDNFQSRRPNTSFCFLDIRSPGLGDTAMYLCATSSSPMPYNDQFFGPGTRLTVL.

The CDR3 DNA follows: TGCAGTGCTAGGACTAGCGGGAATGTAGATACGCAGTATTTT. Its protein product is CSARTSGNVDTQYF. This chain connects TRBV20-1 to TRBJ2-3, with 11 nucleotides matching TRBD2. Germline values: CDR1 DFQATT, CDR2 SNEGSKA (reference sequence). Trimming at V came to 3 bases and at J to 5 bases, leaving 4 bases not matched to a gene. The CDR3 is 14 amino acids.

This clonotype was counted ten times or more. CDR3: CASRGSPGALNEQFF. The CDR3 nucleotides are TGTGCCAGCCGGGGGAGTCCGGGAGCGTTAAATGAGCAGTTCTTC. The gene calls are TRBV12-3 or TRBV12-4 and TRBJ2-1; D possibly corresponds to TRBD2 (6 bases). This CDR3 contains 15 residues. V dropped 8 bases and J dropped 7 bases, with 21 bases sitting between them.

V gene TRBV6-5 combines with J gene TRBJ2-7, with D perhaps TRBD1 or TRBD2 (5 bases each). This CDR3 is built from 14 residues. Deletions cut 6 bases from V and 9 bases from J, with 21 bases between. Looked up from germline, CDR1 is MNHEY and CDR2 is SVGAGI. The CDR3 spells CASSPGTNSLGQYF. CDR3 nucleotides: TGTGCCAGCAGCCCCGGGACCAACAGTTTGGGGCAGTACTTC.

The chain has TRBV7-2 and TRBJ2-6; TRBD1 matches at 7 bases. CDR3 length: 18 amino acids. Losses at the gene ends were 2 bases for V and 0 bases for J; bases not matched to a gene: 7. Germline lookup yields CDR1 SGHTA and CDR2 FQGNSA. The CDR3 DNA follows: TGTGCCAGCAGCTTACCAGGGACAGTGTACTCTGGGGCCAACGTCCTGACTTTC. Translating it yields CASSLPGTVYSGANVLTF.

This chain uses TRBV10-2 with TRBJ2-7; the D is unclear. The CDR3 runs to 12 residues. The germline V gene encodes CDR1 WSHSY and CDR2 SAAADI. V was trimmed by 3 bases and J by 4 bases, leaving 7 bases between them. CDR3 sequence: CASSDVGYEQYF. The CDR3 DNA reads as TGCGCCAGCAGTGATGTTGGTTACGAGCAGTACTTC.

To note about this clonotype: This sequence may be a read error, since a much larger clone differs from it by one base. V and J are TRBV29-1 and TRBJ2-1; 8 nucleotides match TRBD1. This CDR3 spans 11 amino acids. Germline loops: CDR1 SQVTM, CDR2 ANQGSEA. Here the CDR3 reads CSADRGDELFF. The CDR3 DNA reads as TGCAGCGCCGACAGGGGCGATGAGCTGTTCTTC.

The CDR3 DNA is TGTGCCAGCAGCTTAGGCGTCAACACAGATACGCAGTATTTT. This codes for CASSLGVNTDTQYF. The chain uses TRBV7-3 and TRBJ2-3; no clear D gene. CDR3 length equals 14 residues. V was pared by 2 bases and J by 2 bases, with 8 bases between. In germline, CDR1 is SGHTA, CDR2 FQGTGA.

V is TRBV6-2 or TRBV6-3 and J is TRBJ2-1; D may be TRBD2 (6 bases). CDR3 size: 13 residues. The germline gives CDR1 MNHEY, CDR2 SVGEGT. The V end was cut by 6 bases, the J end by 6 bases, with 12 bases between. The CDR3 spells CASSQTRSNEQFF. In DNA, the CDR3 is TGTGCCAGCAGCCAGACTAGGTCCAATGAGCAGTTCTTC.

The CDR3 DNA sequence: TGTGCTAGTGGTTTTCCTAGACCGGGACAGAAAGAGACCCAGTACTTC. Translated: CASGFPRPGQKETQYF. The chain carries TRBV12-5 and TRBJ2-5; 7 bases line up with TRBD1. After removal of 3 bases from V and 3 bases from J, the junction contained 10 bases not matched to a gene. The germline gives CDR1 LGHNT, CDR2 FRNRAP. There are 16 residues in the CDR3.

The V call is TRBV27, the J call TRBJ1-2, with TRBD1 identical over 9 bases. CDR1 MNHEY and CDR2 SMNVEV come from the germline V gene (reference sequence). Trimming at V came to 6 bases and at J to 6 bases, leaving 5 bases not matched to a gene. CDR3 length: 13 amino acids. This CDR3 reads CASSFDRGDGYTF. The CDR3 DNA follows: TGTGCCAGCAGCTTCGACAGGGGGGATGGCTACACCTTC.

The chain links TRBV27 to TRBJ2-7, with D possibly TRBD1 on 5 matching bases. The DNA matches TRBJ2-5 better at its end, which makes the J call doubtful. Germline values: CDR1 MNHEY, CDR2 SMNVEV (reference sequence). The CDR3 spans 11 residues. The CDR3, as DNA: TGTGCCAGCAGGCCAGGGGAGACCCAGTACTTC. As protein: CASRPGETQYF.